The 16 T cell receptor beta chains below were found in one sample sequenced in a study of blood T cells in healthy people across ages. A sample-barcoded 5' primer and a J-beta primer mix were used in a second PCR of roughly 7 to 12 cycles. MiXCR was run by TCRdb on the 5' RACE reads, yielding one entry per CDR3 protein. The sample gives about 670,000 distinct CDR3 sequences, roughly two fifths of which show up once; 25% to 30% is in the top ten. Source material: blood. These receptors were obtained from a man older than 75 in good health.

In regard to this clonotype: A much larger clone differs from this one at a single base, so this may be a read error. The rearrangement uses TRBV6-2 or TRBV6-3 and TRBJ2-5; TRBD2 matches 7 bases. J was trimmed by 0 bases and V by 6 bases; bases with no gene match: 4. Looked up from germline, CDR1 is MNHEY and CDR2 is SVGEGT. The CDR3 is 14 amino acids. The chain's CDR3 is CASRPGTNQETQYF. DNA for the CDR3: TGTGCCAGCAGACCCGGGACTAACCAAGAGACCCAGTACTTC.

V gene TRBV19 combines with J gene TRBJ2-5, with D unresolved. The CDR3 spans 15 residues. V dropped 3 bases and J dropped 5 bases, with 16 bases sitting between them. The germline CDR1 and CDR2 sequences are LNHDA and SQIVND (reference sequence). As DNA, the CDR3 is TGTGCCAGTAGTATTAGATACTCAGACGTGGAGACCCAGTACTTC. Translating it yields CASSIRYSDVETQYF.

About this clonotype itself: A much more abundant neighbour one base away suggests this may be a read error. The chain carries TRBV27 and TRBJ1-5; unclear D gene. CDR1 is MNHEY, CDR2 SMNVEV, per germline (reference sequence). This CDR3 comprises 14 residues. The chain's CDR3 is CASGLRESNQPQHF. DNA for the CDR3: TGTGCCAGCGGTTTAAGGGAGAGCAATCAGCCCCAGCATTTT.

This clonotype came up a few times. J is TRBJ1-5 and V is TRBV5-6; D is uncertain. V was shortened by 0 bases and J by 9 bases, with 7 bases between the two germline ends. The CDR3 has 12 amino acids. Per the germline V gene, CDR1 is SGHDT and CDR2 is YYEEEE. The CDR3 bases are TGTGCCAGCAGCTTGGGGTTCGGGCCCCAGCATTTT. Translated: CASSLGFGPQHF.

This clonotype was counted between two and nine times. V is TRBV6-2 or TRBV6-3 and J is TRBJ2-1; TRBD2 aligns across 12 bases. Trimming removed 7 bases from V and 3 bases from J; junction bases left unmatched: 13. This CDR3 comprises 18 residues. Germline CDR1 reads MNHEY; CDR2 reads SVGEGT. The chain's CDR3 is CASTQGTSGSFFYNEQFF. The CDR3, as DNA: TGTGCCAGCACGCAGGGGACTAGCGGGTCCTTTTTCTACAATGAGCAGTTCTTC.

The genes are TRBV12-3 or TRBV12-4 and TRBJ2-3; 9 positions match TRBD1. CDR3 size: 14 residues. V trimming: 7 bases; J trimming: 3 bases; junction bases outside the gene matches: 5. The CDR3 sequence is CASMDRGTTDTQYF. Here the CDR3 DNA reads TGTGCCAGCATGGACAGGGGTACGACAGATACGCAGTATTTT.

The CDR3 is CASSFYSANTEAFF. CDR3 DNA sequence: TGCGCCAGCAGCTTTTATTCAGCGAACACTGAAGCTTTCTTT. The J gene is TRBJ1-1, the V gene TRBV5-1; D gene ambiguous. This CDR3 is built from 14 residues. The germline V gene encodes CDR1 SGHRS and CDR2 YFSETQ. The V and J ends lost 2 bases and 1 base respectively, with 9 bases between them.

The genes are TRBV7-9 and TRBJ2-3; the D gene is possibly TRBD1 (5 bases). This CDR3 region has 18 residues. Germline lookup yields CDR1 SEHNR and CDR2 FQNEAQ (reference sequence). Trimming removed 1 base at V and 1 base at J, with 18 bases between. The CDR3 is CASSLVKVSKGGTDTQYF. CDR3 in DNA: TGTGCCAGCAGCTTAGTCAAGGTCTCCAAAGGGGGCACAGATACGCAGTATTTT.

This clonotype has only a few counts. The chain uses TRBV6-2 or TRBV6-3 and TRBJ2-7, with 9 bases lining up with TRBD1. Per germline, CDR1 MNHEY and CDR2 SVGEGT. This CDR3 has 15 residues. Losses at the gene ends were 5 bases for V and 1 base for J; bases not matched to a gene: 6. The CDR3 region has the DNA TGTGCCAGCAGTACTACGGGACAGGGTTCCTACGAGCAGTACTTC. It codes for CASSTTGQGSYEQYF.

This chain uses TRBV2 with TRBJ2-2; a weak D match, TRBD2 (6 bases). V lost 7 bases and J lost 6, with 12 bases in between. Per the germline V gene, CDR1 is SNHLY and CDR2 is FYNNEI. The CDR3 has 13 residues. The chain's CDR3 is CASTRGGSGELFF. As DNA, the CDR3 is TGTGCCAGCACCCGAGGAGGGTCCGGGGAGCTGTTTTTT.

The chain employs TRBV7-8 and TRBJ2-5; 8 bases fit TRBD2. Germline V gives CDR1 SGHVS, CDR2 FQNEAQ. There are 16 residues in the CDR3. The J segment lost 11 bases and the V segment lost 3 bases, leaving 17 bases of the junction unmatched. CDR3 in DNA: TGTGCCAGCAGCTTGTCCCAGCGGGAGATTACCAATGAGCAGTACTTC. Amino acids: CASSLSQREITNEQYF. The variable domain in full, completed from reference TRBV7-8 and TRBJ2-5, reads GAGVSQSPRYKVAKRGQDVALRCDPISGHVSLFWYQQALGQGPEFLTYFQNEAQLDKSGLPSDRFFAERPEGSVSTLKIQRTQQEDSAVYLCASSLSQREITNEQYFGPGTRLLVL.

The sample holds a few counts of this clonotype. This sequence joins TRBV4-2 and TRBJ2-7, with a possible D match to TRBD1 (5 bases). The CDR3 is 15 residues long. With 1 base removed from V and 3 bases from J, the gap between germline ends came to 13 bases. From germline, CDR1 is LGHNA and CDR2 YNFKEQ. The CDR3 region is CASSQGNQGVYEQYF. CDR3 in DNA: TGTGCCAGCAGCCAAGGGAATCAGGGTGTCTACGAGCAGTACTTC.

The CDR3 region has the DNA TGTGCCAGCAGCACCGGGACAGGAGGGAGGGAGCAGTACTTC. It translates to CASSTGTGGREQYF. The chain is built from TRBV28 and TRBJ2-5, with D possibly being TRBD1 (8 bases). The CDR3 spans 14 residues. Germline CDR1 reads MDHEN; CDR2 reads SYDVKM. Trimming took 6 bases from V and 11 from J, leaving 22 bases between them.

V usage is TRBV12-3 or TRBV12-4 and J usage is TRBJ2-2, with D possibly being TRBD1 or TRBD2 (5 bases each). V shed 7 bases and J shed 2 bases, with 11 bases lying between them. The CDR3 contains 14 residues. CDR3 DNA sequence: TGTGCCAGCATCGGGGCTATTAACACCGGGGAGCTGTTTTTT. Translated: CASIGAINTGELFF.

A remark on this clonotype: It may be a read error: a sequence one base away is much more abundant. This chain connects TRBV7-3 to TRBJ2-5; 8 bases map to TRBD1. The CDR3 spans 13 residues. Germline V gives CDR1 SGHTA, CDR2 FQGTGA. With V trimmed by 4 bases and J by 4 bases, 2 bases remained unmatched. The CDR3 loop reads CASSCTGGETQYF. The CDR3 DNA follows: TGTGCCAGCAGCTGCACAGGGGGAGAGACCCAGTACTTC.

This clonotype came up a few times. J is TRBJ2-1 and V is TRBV6-6; 12 bases map to TRBD2. Germline CDR1 is MNHNY and CDR2 is SVGAGI (reference sequence). The V segment lost 6 bases and the J segment 9 bases; nucleotides outside the gene matches: 9. The CDR3 contains 15 residues. CDR3 sequence: CASRTGTSGLGEQFF. The CDR3 coding sequence is TGTGCCAGCAGGACCGGGACTAGCGGGTTGGGTGAGCAGTTCTTC.